The entry that follows covers one T cell receptor beta chain sequence. Antigen unknown. The source of the sample is a study of cytomegalovirus exposure and HLA in healthy donors. Findings and caveats of the study: Three chains linked to CMV were shown in vitro to be specific for CMV antigens. The study flagged some 170 TCR beta chains as cytomegalovirus-associated. Clusters of TCRs from the first cohort tended to co-occur in the approximately 130 validation repertoires (as a later analysis found).

Sequencing used immunoSEQ multiplex PCR; TCRdb keeps in-frame clones, though not all of them. The table shows about 160,000 clones, with around nine tenths occurring only once. From the 120-subject validation cohort, which was separate from the approximately 700-subject first cohort, the donors were drawn. Trimming pared 5 bases from V and 4 bases from J, leaving 6 bases between. Per the germline V gene, CDR1 is KGHSH and CDR2 is LQKENI. The CDR3 is 12 amino acids. The chain recombines TRBV18 with TRBJ1-5; no firm D call. This clonotype was obtained from a woman aged 18-29 years in good health and CMV-seronegative. The material sequenced was PBMCs. The DNA of the CDR3 is TGTGCCAGCTCAACCGAGAATCAGCCCCAGCATTTT. It codes for CASSTENQPQHF.